This TCR beta chain was recorded in a study of blood T cells in healthy people across ages. This clonotype was detected only a few times. V was clipped by 6 bases and J by 10 bases; unmatched bases: 11. This CDR3 region has 15 residues. A second roughly 7 to 12 cycle PCR used barcoded and J-beta primers. TCRdb fed the 5' RACE reads into MiXCR, producing one record per CDR3 protein. The sample shows approximately 960,000 distinct CDR3 sequences, 25% to 35% of them seen only once. These data also featured in a second study, about T cells of mothers and their children.

The receptor's source is a woman aged 40 to 50 in good health. Sequenced material: blood. The genes are TRBV12-3 or TRBV12-4 and TRBJ1-6, with TRBD1 matching over 8 bases. The CDR3 reads CASRKTGVFGSPLHF. DNA for the CDR3: TGTGCCAGCAGGAAGACAGGGGTATTTGGGTCACCCCTCCACTTT.